The present T cell receptor (beta chain) was sequenced within a study of T cell responses to AZD1222 COVID-19 vaccine. Overall study results and limits: Clonal diversity may have been underestimated, and the donors were mostly white British, with more females than males. Among vaccine-associated CD4 TCRs, coverage spanned spike, with dominance at 160-218 and 743-854. Researchers took repertoire samples only after the peak T cell response had come.

Produced via immunoSEQ multiplex PCR; TCRdb's table is partial and in-frame only. The table records 56,000 or so clones, 80% to 90% of them present only once. As concerns this clone: Its antigen is undetermined.

The sequenced sample was peripheral blood, obtained on day 0 of AZD1222 vaccination. The TCR originated in an adult in good health.

The CDR3 here is CASSLGGVTEAFF. The CDR3 region has the DNA TGCGCCAGCAGCTTGGGAGGGGTTACTGAAGCTTTCTTT. The V call is TRBV5-1, the J call TRBJ1-1; possibly TRBD1 for D (5 bases). Trimming shortened V by 0 bases and J by 5 bases, and 8 bases separated the two germline ends. The CDR3 contains 13 residues. The germline V gene encodes CDR1 SGHRS and CDR2 YFSETQ.